This T cell receptor (beta chain) is drawn from a study of blood T cell repertoires in COVID-19. Study as a whole: Sites across the United States, Italy and Spain contributed samples from acute and convalescent COVID-19. T cells, B-cell-depleted T cells, or PBMCs supplied cDNA or gDNA.

This clone was observed a handful of times. Methods used by the authors: Counts of nucleated cells, estimated from reference gene primer amplification, were obtained. This table comes from immunoSEQ multiplex PCR, and its TCRdb copy is limited to in-frame clones, with some not included. That table is the source of V, J and clone size, and D and trimming were worked out from the DNA. Among about 480,000 clones listed, about 85% were seen once. Germline lookup yields CDR1 DFQATT and CDR2 SNEGSKA (reference sequence). The CDR3 contains 12 residues. The sequenced sample was PBMCs or T cells enriched from blood (not recorded which). V usage is TRBV20-1 and J usage is TRBJ2-7; D perhaps matches TRBD2 (5 bases). The source is a young woman with acute COVID-19. Here the CDR3 reads CSASSASYEQYF. In DNA form, the CDR3 reads TGCAGCGCCAGTAGCGCCTCCTACGAGCAGTACTTC.